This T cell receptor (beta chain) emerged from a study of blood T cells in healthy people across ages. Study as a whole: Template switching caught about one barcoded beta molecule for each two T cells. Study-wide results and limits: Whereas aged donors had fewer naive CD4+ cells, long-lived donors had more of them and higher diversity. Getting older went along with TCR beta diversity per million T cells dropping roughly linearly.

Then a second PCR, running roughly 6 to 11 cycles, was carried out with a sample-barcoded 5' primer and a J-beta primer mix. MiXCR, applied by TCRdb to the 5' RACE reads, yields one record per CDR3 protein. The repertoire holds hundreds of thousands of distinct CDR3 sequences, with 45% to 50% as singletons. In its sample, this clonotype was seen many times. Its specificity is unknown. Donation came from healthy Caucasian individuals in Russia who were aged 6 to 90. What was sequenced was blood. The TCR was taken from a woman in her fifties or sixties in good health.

CDR3 bases: TGCGCCAGCAGCCCAAATACAGGGGGCCAAGAGACCCAGTACTTC. Amino acids: CASSPNTGGQETQYF. The genes are TRBV5-1 and TRBJ2-5; 8 nucleotides match TRBD1. CDR3 length equals 15 residues. J lost 1 base, V lost 4 bases, and 6 bases had no gene match. Germline V gene sequence: CDR1 SGHRS, CDR2 YFSETQ. Based on the CDR3 plus reference TRBV5-1 and TRBJ2-5, the full variable domain is KAGVTQTPRYLIKTRGQQVTLSCSPISGHRSVSWYQQTPGQGLQFLFEYFSETQRNKGNFPGRFSGRQFSNSRSEMNVSTLELGDSALYLCASSPNTGGQETQYFGPGTRLLVL.